This TCR beta chain derives from a study of blood T cell repertoires in COVID-19. Looking at the study overall: Material from acute and convalescent COVID-19 was sourced from the United States, Italy and Spain. Nucleic acid was either cDNA or gDNA, and it came from T cells, B-cell-depleted T cells, or PBMCs.

The assay was immunoSEQ multiplex PCR, and TCRdb's table has in-frame clones only and misses some. This table holds 150,000 to 200,000 clones, approximately 80% found once. Everyone who took part was roughly 18 to 89 years old, and they came from 20 to 25 US areas. Cohort 3 donors were reported recovered after two negative PCRs, clearance, or symptom resolution. Trimming removed 0 bases from V and 5 bases from J, with 13 bases in between. Germline lookup yields CDR1 MGHRA and CDR2 YSYEKL. CDR3 size: 15 residues. The clonotype originates from a woman aged 55-75 years who had recovered from COVID-19. The specimen sequenced was PBMCs or T cells enriched from blood (not recorded which). The chain couples TRBV4-1 to TRBJ1-2; D unclear. This chain's CDR3 is CASSQDWAGPYGYTF. The CDR3, as DNA: TGCGCCAGCAGCCAAGACTGGGCAGGCCCATATGGCTACACCTTC.